These 20 T cell receptor beta chains share one sample of origin, sequenced in a study of untreated major depressive disorder. Assay used: immunoSEQ multiplex PCR; TCRdb lists only in-frame clones, some missing. Seen here are 20,000 or so clones, under 90% observed once, and the top ten hold roughly 0.82%. Sequencing was performed on CD4+ T cells from PBMCs. The receptors here all came from a woman aged 25 to 39 in good health.

This chain uses TRBV5-6 with TRBJ1-1; no firm D call. The CDR3 runs to 15 residues. Germline V lookup: CDR1 SGHDT, CDR2 YYEEEE. Between the trimmed V and J ends, which lost 4 bases and 3 bases, there was a span of 16 bases. The chain's CDR3 is CASSPGGYLDTEAFF. The CDR3, as DNA: TGTGCCAGCAGCCCCGGCGGTTATTTGGACACTGAAGCTTTCTTT.

This clone occurred a few times. V is TRBV29-1 and J is TRBJ1-1, with no clear D. This CDR3 contains 14 residues. V was pared by 3 bases and J by 0 bases, with 11 bases between. Germline V lookup: CDR1 SQVTM, CDR2 ANQGSEA. The CDR3 here is CSVERDGMNTEAFF. Written as DNA, the CDR3 is TGCAGCGTTGAGAGAGACGGTATGAACACTGAAGCTTTCTTT. The variable domain in full, completed from reference TRBV29-1 and TRBJ1-1, reads SAVISQKPSRDICQRGTSLTIQCQVDSQVTMMFWYRQQPGQSLTLIATANQGSEATYESGFVIDKFPISRPNLTFSTLTVSNMSPEDSSIYLCSVERDGMNTEAFFGQGTRLTVV.

The V gene is TRBV4-1, the J gene TRBJ2-7; TRBD1 aligns across 10 bases. The CDR3 spans 17 residues. The germline CDR1 and CDR2 sequences are MGHRA and YSYEKL. V shed 4 bases, J shed 3 bases, and the junction held 12 bases outside the gene matches. For the CDR3, the DNA is TGCGCCAGCAGCCGGGAAGGGATCGACAGGGGGCTCTACGAGCAGTACTTC. This gives the protein CASSREGIDRGLYEQYF.

This clone showed up just a few times. This chain connects TRBV20-1 to TRBJ2-1; maybe TRBD2 (5 bases). Trimming removed 6 bases at V and 9 bases at J, with 12 bases between. The CDR3 spans 11 residues. Germline CDR1 is DFQATT and CDR2 is SNEGSKA (reference sequence). DNA of the CDR3: TGCAGTGCGGGAGAAGGGAGTGAGCAGTTCTTC. This gives the protein CSAGEGSEQFF.

The V call is TRBV5-1, the J call TRBJ1-1; D may be TRBD1 (5 bases). This CDR3 contains 15 residues. Germline V CDR1 and CDR2: SGHRS, YFSETQ. V was shortened by 0 bases and J by 1 base, with 10 bases between the two germline ends. The CDR3 DNA follows: TGCGCCAGCAGCTTGGAAGGACACTCGAACACTGAAGCTTTCTTT. Translation gives CASSLEGHSNTEAFF.

The chain employs TRBV28 and TRBJ2-6; unclear D gene. CDR3 length equals 15 residues. V shed 3 bases and J shed 0 bases, with 6 bases lying between them. Germline V gene lookup returns CDR1 MDHEN and CDR2 SYDVKM. Written as DNA, the CDR3 is TGTGCCAGCAGTTTCCCAGGCTCTGGGGCCAACGTCCTGACTTTC. Translation gives CASSFPGSGANVLTF.

In this sample, this clone turned up a few times. The chain employs TRBV11-2 and TRBJ2-6, with 7 bases lining up with TRBD1. The CDR3 has 16 residues. V lost 5 bases and J lost 0; bases outside the gene matches: 4. Germline loops: CDR1 SGHAT, CDR2 FQNNGV. The CDR3, as DNA: TGTGCCAGCAGCCTCAGGGGGATCTCTGGGGCCAACGTCCTGACTTTC. Its protein product is CASSLRGISGANVLTF.

CDR3 sequence: CASSEAREYNEQFF. CDR3 sequence (DNA): TGTGCCAGCAGTGAAGCCAGGGAGTACAATGAGCAGTTCTTC. The rearrangement uses TRBV6-1 and TRBJ2-1, with D possibly called TRBD1 or TRBD2 (5 bases each). The CDR3 has 14 amino acids. Germline loops: CDR1 MNHNS, CDR2 SASEGT. V was pared by 0 bases and J by 4 bases, with 7 bases between.

The V call is TRBV5-1, the J call TRBJ2-3, with 8 bases that match TRBD1. The CDR3 contains 15 residues. Per germline, CDR1 SGHRS and CDR2 YFSETQ. V was pared by 0 bases and J by 2 bases, with 2 bases of the junction left unmatched. CDR3 DNA sequence: TGCGCCAGCAGCTTGGGACAGGGGAACACAGATACGCAGTATTTT. Protein: CASSLGQGNTDTQYF.

This clone was seen just once. The chain uses TRBV19 and TRBJ2-3; D is uncertain. In germline, CDR1 is LNHDA, CDR2 SQIVND (reference sequence). This CDR3 is built from 14 residues. Deletions cut 6 bases from V and 2 bases from J, with 12 bases between. CDR3 in amino acids: CASRPGLNTDTQYF. The CDR3 coding sequence is TGTGCCAGTAGGCCGGGCCTGAACACAGATACGCAGTATTTT.

The V and J genes are TRBV28 and TRBJ2-3; 14 bases are shared with TRBD2. The J segment lost 4 bases and the V segment lost 8 bases, leaving 8 bases of the junction unmatched. The length of the CDR3 is 16 residues. Germline V lookup: CDR1 MDHEN, CDR2 SYDVKM. CDR3 sequence (DNA): TGTGCCAGCCGTGGGCGACTAGCGGGAGGGTCAGATACGCAGTATTTT. Translated: CASRGRLAGGSDTQYF.

This chain links TRBV28 with TRBJ2-5, with unresolved D. Trimming stripped 7 bases from V and 3 bases from J, with 9 bases between. The CDR3 contains 12 residues. Germline assignment: CDR1 MDHEN and CDR2 SYDVKM. DNA of the CDR3: TGTGCCAGCATGGCAGGAAAAGAGACCCAGTACTTC. Translating it yields CASMAGKETQYF.

This chain links TRBV7-9 with TRBJ2-7; 8 nucleotides align to TRBD1. Germline CDR1 is SEHNR and CDR2 is FQNEAQ (reference sequence). Trimming took 3 bases from V and 7 from J; bases not matched to a gene: 5. This CDR3 comprises 13 residues. CDR3 sequence: CASSFRTGWEQYF. CDR3 DNA: TGTGCCAGCAGCTTCCGGACAGGGTGGGAGCAGTACTTC.

The chain carries TRBV19 and TRBJ2-3; TRBD1 or TRBD2 may be the D gene (6 bases each). The germline V and J ends were trimmed by 4 bases and 12 bases, with 23 bases remaining between them. CDR1 is LNHDA, CDR2 SQIVND, per germline (reference sequence). This CDR3 region has 15 residues. This chain's CDR3 is CASSKPGGSIITQYF. CDR3 bases: TGTGCCAGTAGTAAACCCGGGGGCTCAATTATTACTCAGTATTTT.

In this sample, this clone turned up a few times. The J gene is TRBJ1-5, the V gene TRBV21-1; TRBD1 is taken as the D call from the table, unchecked against the DNA. TRBV21-1 is a recognized pseudogene. CDR3 length: 15 amino acids. CDR3 sequence (DNA): TGTGCCAGCAGCAAAAACGGGACAGGCCGCCAGCCCCAGCATTTT. Its protein product is CASSKNGTGRQPQHF.

The chain uses TRBV2 and TRBJ2-7; 10 bases match TRBD1. Germline loops: CDR1 SNHLY, CDR2 FYNNEI. This CDR3 contains 14 residues. Trimming removed 6 bases from V and 4 bases from J; junction bases left unmatched: 6. CDR3: CASRTRQGAYEQYF. CDR3 sequence (DNA): TGTGCCAGCAGGACACGACAGGGGGCTTACGAGCAGTACTTC.

The chain combines TRBV6-1 with TRBJ2-7, with a possible D match to TRBD2 (6 bases). The CDR3 totals 14 residues. Germline CDR1 is MNHNS and CDR2 is SASEGT. Between the trimmed V and J ends, which lost 7 bases and 7 bases, there was a span of 20 bases. CDR3 sequence reads: CASTRLVSEQEQYF. The CDR3 DNA sequence: TGTGCCAGCACCCGACTAGTCTCCGAACAGGAGCAGTACTTC.

CDR3 region: CAWSMGLGYEQYF. The DNA for the CDR3 is TGTGCCTGGAGTATGGGGTTGGGCTACGAGCAGTACTTC. The chain is built from TRBV30 and TRBJ2-7; D is unresolved. Trimming pared 2 bases from V and 3 bases from J, leaving 11 bases between. The V gene's germline CDR1 is GTSNPN and CDR2 SVGIG (reference sequence). This CDR3 has 13 amino acids.

This rearrangement joins TRBV25-1 to TRBJ2-5; 8 bases are a match to TRBD1. This CDR3 has 15 residues. Germline loops: CDR1 MGHDK, CDR2 SYGVNS. The ends lost 4 bases at V and 2 bases at J; junction bases unmatched: 6. CDR3: CASSGDRGAQETQYF. In DNA form, the CDR3 reads TGTGCCAGCAGTGGCGACAGGGGAGCACAAGAGACCCAGTACTTC.

The J gene is TRBJ1-1, the V gene TRBV6-1, with D uncertain. The CDR3 runs to 12 residues. V was pared by 2 bases and J by 5 bases, with 6 bases between. Per the germline V gene, CDR1 is MNHNS and CDR2 is SASEGT. CDR3 nucleotides: TGTGCCAGCAGTGAAAGATGGACTGAAGCTTTCTTT. It yields the protein CASSERWTEAFF.